These 19 T cell receptor beta chains were all obtained from the same sample, sequenced in a study of radiation and T cells in renal cell carcinoma. The sample's time point: baseline pretreatment blood. Treatment denoted: 15 Gy SBRT to primary tumor, nephrectomy 4 weeks later. The repertoire was sequenced with immunoSEQ multiplex PCR; TCRdb's copy has only in-frame clones and lacks some. The table includes about 59,000 clones, over 70% detected once. This specimen consisted of blood, obtained from a patient whose treatment included radiotherapy and nephrectomy. The receptors were gathered from a man aged 60-69 years with renal cell carcinoma.

The J gene is TRBJ2-1, the V gene TRBV5-4; TRBD1 might be the D (5 bases). The V end was cut by 0 bases, the J end by 6 bases, with 13 bases between. The CDR3 covers 15 residues. Germline CDR1 and CDR2: SGHNT and YYREEE (reference sequence). DNA of the CDR3: TGTGCCAGCAGCTTGGGGGCAGGGATAGGCAATGAGCAGTTCTTC. Translated, it gives CASSLGAGIGNEQFF.

This chain joins TRBV4-3 and TRBJ2-1, with D possibly being TRBD1 or TRBD2 (6 bases each). Trimming left V 0 bases short and J 7 bases short, with 10 bases between. The CDR3 is 14 amino acids. Germline CDR1 and CDR2: LGHNA and YSLEER. CDR3: CASSQEGGRNEQFF. Written as DNA, the CDR3 is TGCGCCAGCAGCCAAGAAGGGGGGAGGAATGAGCAGTTCTTC.

This clone was detected a few times. The chain combines TRBV10-3 with TRBJ1-2; 7 nucleotides agree with TRBD1. J lost 1 base, V lost 6 bases, and 5 bases had no gene match. The CDR3 covers 14 residues. CDR1 is ENHRY and CDR2 is SYGVKD in the germline V gene. The CDR3 bases are TGTGCCATCAGGAAGGACAGGAGTAACTATGGCTACACCTTC. Translation: CAIRKDRSNYGYTF.

The J gene is TRBJ1-2, the V gene TRBV7-2; 7 bases line up with TRBD1. Germline V gives CDR1 SGHTA, CDR2 FQGNSA. Germline trimming cut 5 bases from V and 6 bases from J; bases unmatched to any gene: 0. The CDR3 runs to 11 residues. The CDR3 loop reads CASSDRDGYTF. The CDR3 DNA reads as TGTGCCAGCAGCGACAGGGATGGCTACACCTTC.

The chain is built from TRBV7-2 and TRBJ2-3; weak D call: TRBD2 (5 bases). Germline assignment: CDR1 SGHTA and CDR2 FQGNSA. V lost 4 bases to trimming and J lost 7 bases, with 18 bases between them. The CDR3 contains 15 residues. The CDR3: CASSSREIRAYTQYF. CDR3 DNA sequence: TGTGCCAGCAGCTCCCGGGAAATTAGGGCCTATACGCAGTATTTT. The full variable domain, its missing parts supplied by reference TRBV7-2 and TRBJ2-3, is GAGVSQSPSNKVTEKGKDVELRCDPISGHTALYWYRQSLGQGLEFLIYFQGNSAPDKSGLPSDRFSAERTGGSVSTLTIQRTQQEDSAVYLCASSSREIRAYTQYFGPGTRLTVL.

V and J are TRBV4-2 and TRBJ2-3, with 12 nucleotides matching TRBD2. The CDR3 has 16 amino acids. Germline-derived CDR1 and CDR2 are LGHNA and YNFKEQ. V was pared by 4 bases and J by 0 bases, with 2 bases of the junction left unmatched. The CDR3 spells CASSLGTSGSTDTQYF. The CDR3 bases are TGTGCCAGCAGCCTAGGGACTAGCGGGAGCACAGATACGCAGTATTTT.

This clone has a single count. The genes are TRBV5-1 and TRBJ1-1; D unclear. Germline V gene sequence: CDR1 SGHRS, CDR2 YFSETQ. The V end was cut by 2 bases, the J end by 1 base, with 6 bases between. The CDR3 totals 13 residues. In nucleotides, the CDR3 is TGCGCCAGCAGCTTTCAAGGGAACACTGAAGCTTTCTTT. Translated: CASSFQGNTEAFF.

The rearrangement uses TRBV12-5 and TRBJ1-2, with D hard to call. The CDR3 loop spans 10 amino acids. The germline CDR1 and CDR2 sequences are LGHNT and FRNRAP. Deletions cut 3 bases from V and 9 bases from J, with 5 bases between. The CDR3 protein is CASGFQSYTF. Written as DNA, the CDR3 is TGTGCTAGTGGTTTTCAGAGCTACACCTTC.

This clone has a handful of counts. The chain joins TRBV9 to TRBJ1-1; the D is unclear. Trimming took 0 bases from V and 7 from J, leaving 10 bases between them. Germline assignment: CDR1 SGDLS and CDR2 YYNGEE. The CDR3 length is 13 residues. The CDR3 nucleotides are TGTGCCAGCAGCGTAGGTTTCGAGGTTGAAGCTTTCTTT. Residues: CASSVGFEVEAFF.

The CDR3 region has the DNA TGTGCCAGCAGCCCGAGACAGGGGGGGGACAATGAGCAGTTCTTC. This sequence encodes CASSPRQGGDNEQFF. This chain connects TRBV7-8 to TRBJ2-1; TRBD1 matches 9 bases. The germline V gene has CDR1 SGHVS and CDR2 FQNEAQ. Trimming at V came to 5 bases and at J to 5 bases, leaving 7 bases not matched to a gene. The CDR3 runs to 15 residues.

The V call is TRBV4-1, the J call TRBJ2-2, with TRBD2 identical over 8 bases. V lost 0 bases to trimming and J lost 5 bases; unmatched junction nucleotides: 5. CDR3 length: 16 residues. The germline V gene has CDR1 MGHRA and CDR2 YSYEKL. The chain's CDR3 is CASSQDSQRETGELFF. The CDR3 nucleotides are TGCGCCAGCAGCCAAGATTCCCAGCGGGAGACCGGGGAGCTGTTTTTT.

The rearrangement links TRBV7-9 to TRBJ1-1; D is perhaps TRBD1 (5 bases). Germline values: CDR1 SEHNR, CDR2 FQNEAQ (reference sequence). CDR3 length: 16 residues. V lost 1 base, J lost 0 bases, and 12 bases lay in between. CDR3 region: CASSLEDIGMNTEAFF. CDR3 nucleotides: TGTGCCAGCAGCTTAGAGGACATAGGGATGAACACTGAAGCTTTCTTT.

V is TRBV27 and J is TRBJ2-3; D might be TRBD1 (6 bases). Germline CDR1 reads MNHEY; CDR2 reads SMNVEV (reference sequence). The CDR3 contains 15 residues. Trimming cost V 3 bases and J 2 bases, with 12 bases left between them. The CDR3 DNA sequence: TGTGCCAGCAGTTTCAACAGGGATACCACAGATACGCAGTATTTT. Its translation: CASSFNRDTTDTQYF.

This clone was seen at least ten times. The chain joins TRBV7-9 to TRBJ1-2; D gene uncertain. Trimming removed 6 bases from V and 6 bases from J, with 8 bases in between. Germline CDR1 SEHNR, CDR2 FQNEAQ (reference sequence). CDR3 length equals 11 residues. This CDR3 reads CASSSRNGYTF. In nucleotides, the CDR3 is TGTGCCAGCAGTAGCAGGAATGGCTACACCTTC.

The gene calls are TRBV13 and TRBJ1-2; tentatively, D is TRBD1 (6 bases). The CDR3 is 14 amino acids. Germline CDR1 and CDR2: PRHDT and FYEKMQ (reference sequence). Trimming removed 3 bases from V and 4 bases from J, with 12 bases in between. CDR3 DNA: TGTGCCAGCAGCTTTGGGGGCTCGGGCTATGGCTACACCTTC. It encodes CASSFGGSGYGYTF.

This chain links TRBV18 with TRBJ1-2; the D is unclear. Germline V gene data show CDR1 as KGHSH and CDR2 as LQKENI. Deletions cut 3 bases from V and 4 bases from J, with 24 bases between. CDR3 length equals 18 residues. The CDR3 region has the DNA TGTGCCAGCTCACCTTTGGCTCAGGCGGAAGGAGCGGGCTATGGCTACACCTTC. Its translation: CASSPLAQAEGAGYGYTF.

The chain couples TRBV28 to TRBJ1-4; D remains ambiguous. Germline loops: CDR1 MDHEN, CDR2 SYDVKM. Trimming pared 7 bases from V and 6 bases from J, leaving 15 bases between. There are 14 residues in the CDR3. The CDR3 sequence is CASNLPGEYEKLFF. CDR3 sequence (DNA): TGTGCCAGCAACCTGCCCGGGGAATATGAAAAACTGTTTTTT. The whole variable domain, remainder taken from reference TRBV28 and TRBJ1-4, is DVKVTQSSRYLVKRTGEKVFLECVQDMDHENMFWYRQDPGLGLRLIYFSYDVKMKEKGDIPEGYSVSREKKERFSLILESASTNQTSMYLCASNLPGEYEKLFFGSGTQLSVL.

Only one count was recorded for this clone. This chain uses TRBV12-5 with TRBJ2-2; 12 bases fit TRBD1. J was trimmed by 4 bases and V by 7 bases; bases with no gene match: 10. The germline CDR1 and CDR2 sequences are LGHNT and FRNRAP. The CDR3 loop spans 17 amino acids. The CDR3 DNA follows: TGTGCTAGTGCCCGACTCCGGGACAGGGGGCCCACCGGGGAGCTGTTTTTT. Translated: CASARLRDRGPTGELFF.

The J gene is TRBJ2-7, the V gene TRBV7-9; a possible D gene is TRBD1 (5 bases). V shed 4 bases and J shed 5 bases, with 18 bases lying between them. The germline gives CDR1 SEHNR, CDR2 FQNEAQ (reference sequence). The CDR3 loop spans 15 amino acids. Here the CDR3 DNA reads TGTGCCAGCAGCTCTTTCGACAGTGCCTTCCACGAGCAGTACTTC. The encoded protein is CASSSFDSAFHEQYF. Supplemented by reference TRBV7-9 and TRBJ2-7, the full variable domain reads DTGVSQNPRHKITKRGQNVTFRCDPISEHNRLYWYRQTLGQGPEFLTYFQNEAQLEKSRLLSDRFSAERPKGSFSTLEIQRTEQGDSAMYLCASSSFDSAFHEQYFGPGTRLTVT.